The source of this T cell receptor beta chain is a study of blood T cells in healthy people across ages. Study overall: Template switching retrieved approximately one barcoded beta molecule for each two T cells.

Donors ranged from roughly 6 to 100 years old and were healthy Caucasians in Russia. Primers used in a second PCR of roughly 7 to 11 cycles were a sample-barcoded 5' primer and a J-beta primer mix. TCRdb passed the 5' RACE reads through MiXCR, listing each CDR3 protein once. The sample includes about 1,400,000 distinct CDR3 sequences, around 39% of them seen just once. CDR1 is MNHNS and CDR2 is SASEGT in the germline V gene. With 2 bases removed from V and 7 bases from J, the gap between germline ends came to 8 bases. The length of the CDR3 is 13 residues. Broader study findings: Considered underestimates were the diversity estimates obtained from one million T cells. In long-lived donors, naive CD4+ cell counts and diversity exceeded those of aged donors.

As to this clonotype: No antigen is known for it.

This TCR was sampled from a woman aged 18-30 years in good health. The chain carries TRBV6-1 and TRBJ2-2, with D unclear. Sequencing was done on a sample of blood. The CDR3 DNA sequence: TGTGCCAGCAGTGAATACCCTGACGGGGAGCTGTTTTTT. Protein: CASSEYPDGELFF.